This T cell receptor (beta chain) appears in the sequencing data of a study of blood T cell repertoires in COVID-19. Background on the study: Whether acute or convalescent, the COVID-19 samples came from the United States, Italy and Spain. The analysed material was cDNA or gDNA that came from T cells, B-cell-depleted T cells, or PBMCs.

Cohorts were based on clinical histories the participants reported. Generated by immunoSEQ multiplex PCR, the TCRdb table keeps only in-frame clones and is missing some. The data show over 250,000 clones, approximately 90% seen once. Germline V gene sequence: CDR1 LGHDT, CDR2 YNNKEL (reference sequence). V was shortened by 3 bases and J by 0 bases, with 5 bases between the two germline ends. The CDR3 consists of 13 residues. The sample was PBMCs or T cells enriched from blood (not recorded which). The chain has TRBV3-1 (or the pseudogene TRBV3-2) and TRBJ1-1; no clear D gene. This receptor was identified in a woman aged 55-75 years in a cohort exposed to, infected with or recovered from COVID-19 (not recorded which). The CDR3 loop is CASSHLVNTEAFF. In DNA, the CDR3 is TGTGCCAGCAGCCATCTAGTGAACACTGAAGCTTTCTTT.